This T cell receptor (beta chain) was observed in a study of T cell responses to AZD1222 COVID-19 vaccine. Study-level information: The study pooled second doses at about 4 or about 12 weeks. Overall study results and limits: Donors skewed white British and female; clonal diversity was possibly underestimated. Just six people given AZD1222 tested seropositive at baseline.

Method: immunoSEQ multiplex PCR; TCRdb's copy keeps in-frame clones and lacks some. The data contain under 150,000 clones, about 90% of them singletons. A remark on this clone: Its antigen is unidentified.

After removal of 5 bases from V and 8 bases from J, the junction contained 6 bases not matched to a gene. This CDR3 is 14 amino acids long. CDR1 and CDR2 (germline): SEHNR, FQNEAQ (reference sequence). This receptor was identified in an adult in good health. The chain joins TRBV7-9 to TRBJ1-6, with 7 positions matching TRBD1. The sample was peripheral blood, taken on day 0 of AZD1222 vaccination. The CDR3 DNA is TGTGCCAGCAGCCGAAGCGACAGGGATTCACCCCTCCACTTT. Translated: CASSRSDRDSPLHF.